The 19 T cell receptor beta chains below come from one sample, sequenced in a study of shared clonotypes between healthy human individuals (TCRdb year 2020). CD8 naive samples were CD45RO-negative cells positively selected for CCR7, giving a CD45RA+CCR7+ population that excluded TemRA cells. The protocol used for the library was the immunoSEQ multiplex PCR assay. Imported from immuneACCESS, the table was reduced by TCRdb to in-frame sequences with V and J called. These copies leave out some clones; in studies compared against another copy, an unresolved V gene accounts for under half, and the cause of the remainder is not known. The sample has some 630,000 clones on record, 90% to 97% of them singletons. The ten largest account for approximately 0.1% of the sample. The sequencing sample was made of naive CD8+ T cells sorted from blood. Per the publication, the cell subset or site label means: CD45RA+CCR7+. The origin of the receptors is a woman in her twenties or thirties in good health.

The chain carries TRBV10-3 and TRBJ1-2, with D possibly being TRBD1 (5 bases). The germline V gene encodes CDR1 ENHRY and CDR2 SYGVKD. This CDR3 has 17 amino acids. V gave up 1 base and J gave up 3 bases, with 18 bases separating them. CDR3 sequence reads: CAISELVGAWGDYGYTF. CDR3 bases: TGTGCCATCAGTGAGTTAGTAGGGGCGTGGGGAGACTATGGCTACACCTTC.

This clone was observed a single time. V gene TRBV7-6 combines with J gene TRBJ2-5; D gene uncertain. CDR3 length: 14 residues. Germline CDR1 and CDR2: SGHVS and FNYEAQ. Trimming stripped 1 base from V and 5 bases from J, with 11 bases between. The CDR3 here is CASSLEATEETQYF. The CDR3 region has the DNA TGTGCCAGCAGCTTAGAGGCGACCGAGGAGACCCAGTACTTC.

The chain is built from TRBV11-2 and TRBJ2-5; D gene unclear. Judging by the DNA end, TRBJ2-7 fits better; the J call may be wrong. Per the germline V gene, CDR1 is SGHAT and CDR2 is FQNNGV. There are 13 residues in the CDR3. The CDR3 reads CASSSRDVYEQYF. The CDR3 DNA is TGTGCCAGCAGCTCAAGAGATGTCTACGAGCAGTACTTC.

V gene TRBV6-1 combines with J gene TRBJ1-2, with TRBD1 as a possible D gene (6 bases). Trimming removed 1 base from V and 5 bases from J, with 8 bases in between. This CDR3 region has 13 residues. CDR1 MNHNS and CDR2 SASEGT come from the germline V gene. This chain's CDR3 is CASSEGTAYGYTF. For the CDR3, the DNA is TGTGCCAGCAGTGAAGGGACAGCTTATGGCTACACCTTC.

The rearrangement joins TRBV4-1 to TRBJ1-1; D unclear. The CDR3 is made up of 14 amino acids. Germline V lookup: CDR1 MGHRA, CDR2 YSYEKL. The germline V and J ends were trimmed by 4 bases and 0 bases, with 9 bases remaining between them. CDR3 DNA: TGCGCCAGCAGCCGGAACAGCATGAACACTGAAGCTTTCTTT. This encodes CASSRNSMNTEAFF.

The CDR3, as DNA: TGCGCCAGCAGCCTGGTTACGACAGGACTGCCTGAAGCTTTCTTT. It translates to CASSLVTTGLPEAFF. The chain couples TRBV5-1 to TRBJ1-1; D is possibly TRBD1 (6 bases). The CDR3 is made up of 15 amino acids. The germline gives CDR1 SGHRS, CDR2 YFSETQ. V lost 4 bases, J lost 6 bases, and 19 bases lay in between.

The chain has TRBV28 and TRBJ2-1; D is perhaps TRBD2 (6 bases). Germline loops: CDR1 MDHEN, CDR2 SYDVKM. This CDR3 spans 14 amino acids. V lost 6 bases and J lost 10, with 19 bases in between. The CDR3 is CASSSDYFKKEQFF. Written as DNA, the CDR3 is TGTGCCAGCAGCTCGGACTACTTTAAAAAGGAGCAGTTCTTC.

The rearrangement joins TRBV7-3 to TRBJ1-1; 9 bases agree with TRBD1. Losses at the gene ends were 0 bases for V and 4 bases for J; bases not matched to a gene: 6. This CDR3 has 16 amino acids. The germline V gene encodes CDR1 SGHTA and CDR2 FQGTGA. The CDR3 region has the DNA TGTGCCAGCAGCTTAACGGACAGGGGCAAAGGCACTGAAGCTTTCTTT. Residues: CASSLTDRGKGTEAFF.

This sequence joins TRBV29-1 and TRBJ2-3; D is unclear. V gave up 7 bases and J gave up 2 bases, with 4 bases separating them. CDR3 length equals 10 residues. Germline V gene data show CDR1 as SQVTM and CDR2 as ANQGSEA. The CDR3 DNA follows: TGCAGCGGTAACACAGATACGCAGTATTTT. The encoded protein is CSGNTDTQYF.

This chain connects TRBV28 to TRBJ1-4; 8 bases line up with TRBD1. Germline CDR1 is MDHEN and CDR2 is SYDVKM. This CDR3 has 16 residues. V trimming: 5 bases; J trimming: 8 bases; junction bases outside the gene matches: 13. This CDR3 is CASSLSPDRAFEKLFF. In nucleotides, the CDR3 is TGTGCCAGCAGTCTATCCCCGGACAGGGCCTTCGAAAAACTGTTTTTT.

The chain combines TRBV5-4 with TRBJ2-3, with a tentative D call TRBD2 (6 bases). The CDR3 spans 13 residues. Deletions cut 2 bases from V and 4 bases from J, with 8 bases between. The germline V gene encodes CDR1 SGHNT and CDR2 YYREEE (reference sequence). The CDR3 is CASSFRESDTQYF. The CDR3 DNA sequence: TGTGCCAGCAGCTTCCGGGAGTCAGATACGCAGTATTTT.

The genes are TRBV27 and TRBJ1-5; D may be TRBD1 (6 bases). V shed 5 bases and J shed 7 bases, with 15 bases lying between them. The CDR3 has 14 residues. From germline, CDR1 is MNHEY and CDR2 SMNVEV (reference sequence). Written as DNA, the CDR3 is TGTGCCAGCAGTCGGGCAGGGGAAAGGCAGCCCCAGCATTTT. Encoded protein: CASSRAGERQPQHF.

V usage is TRBV6-7 and J usage is TRBJ2-1; 10 bases fit TRBD2. TRBV6-7 is marked as an open reading frame, function uncertain. V lost 10 bases to trimming and J lost 0 bases; unmatched junction nucleotides: 18. CDR3 length: 19 amino acids. The CDR3 DNA reads TGTGCCACCAAAGGGAGAGCGGGAGGGCCCCGACCCTCCTACAATGAGCAGTTCTTC. This sequence encodes CATKGRAGGPRPSYNEQFF.

The chain is built from TRBV5-1 and TRBJ1-1, with TRBD1 matching over 7 bases. V lost 0 bases and J lost 8; bases outside the gene matches: 4. The CDR3 is 13 residues long. CDR1 is SGHRS and CDR2 is YFSETQ in the germline V gene. CDR3 protein: CASSLGQGSEAFF. In nucleotides, the CDR3 is TGCGCCAGCAGCTTGGGACAGGGTTCCGAAGCTTTCTTT.

The V and J genes are TRBV27 and TRBJ1-3, with D unresolved. CDR3 size: 14 residues. Germline CDR1 reads MNHEY; CDR2 reads SMNVEV (reference sequence). The V end was cut by 6 bases, the J end by 0 bases, with 9 bases between. CDR3 sequence: CASRGRNSGNTIYF. The CDR3 DNA follows: TGTGCCAGCAGAGGACGGAACTCTGGAAACACCATATATTTT.

This clone was seen a single time. This sequence joins TRBV11-2 and TRBJ2-7, with a possible D match to TRBD2 (6 bases). The germline CDR1 and CDR2 sequences are SGHAT and FQNNGV. This CDR3 comprises 16 residues. V was pared by 0 bases and J by 6 bases, with 18 bases between. The CDR3 loop reads CASSLDGERGLGEQYF. The CDR3 nucleotides read TGTGCCAGCAGCTTAGATGGTGAAAGGGGACTGGGCGAGCAGTACTTC.

This rearrangement joins TRBV5-1 to TRBJ1-1; D unclear. Between the trimmed V and J ends, which lost 0 bases and 4 bases, there was a span of 13 bases. CDR3 length equals 15 residues. The germline V gene encodes CDR1 SGHRS and CDR2 YFSETQ. The CDR3 bases are TGCGCCAGCAGCTTGGCCGCCCAAGCGAGCACTGAAGCTTTCTTT. Translated, it gives CASSLAAQASTEAFF.

This clone has only one observation. The V and J genes are TRBV10-3 and TRBJ2-5; 11 bases agree with TRBD2. The V gene end was trimmed by 6 bases and the J gene end by 3 bases; junction bases not matched to a gene: 0. This CDR3 is 13 amino acids long. The germline V gene has CDR1 ENHRY and CDR2 SYGVKD. CDR3 coding DNA: TGTGCCATCAGGGGACTAGCGGAAGAGACCCAGTACTTC. Its translation is CAIRGLAEETQYF.

The rearrangement uses TRBV27 and TRBJ1-1; D gene uncertain. Germline V CDR1 and CDR2: MNHEY, SMNVEV (reference sequence). Trimming took 5 bases from V and 1 from J, leaving 8 bases between them. The CDR3 is made up of 13 amino acids. The chain's CDR3 is CASSLQTNTEAFF. CDR3 nucleotide sequence: TGTGCCAGCAGTCTGCAGACGAACACTGAAGCTTTCTTT.